Shown below are 2 T cell receptor beta chains from a single sample sequenced in a study of T-cell memory formation after mild COVID-19. From the 5' RACE reads, TCRdb called clonotypes with MiXCR, one entry per CDR3 protein. The data contain approximately 350,000 distinct CDR3 sequences, 25% to 30% of them seen just once; the ten biggest clones take up roughly 13%. Sequenced sample: PBMCs or a T cell subset sorted from them (not recorded which). All receptors derive from an adult woman who had mild COVID-19 (a few samples of this study predate the infection). Cell type and time point are not known.

Only a few counts were recorded for this clonotype. The CDR3 bases are TGCGCCAGCAGCCAAGATAAGCTAGCGGGAGGAGCGGGTTGGCTGTTCTTC. Translating it yields CASSQDKLAGGAGWLFF. The chain couples TRBV4-3 to TRBJ2-1, with TRBD2 identical over 11 bases. Germline V gene data show CDR1 as LGHNA and CDR2 as YSLEER. The CDR3 runs 17 residues. J gave up 15 bases and V 0 bases, and 16 bases lay outside the gene matches.

The chain recombines TRBV12-3 or TRBV12-4 with TRBJ2-1; perhaps TRBD2 as D (5 bases). The CDR3 is 13 residues long. Trimming removed 4 bases from V and 9 bases from J, with 13 bases in between. The CDR3 loop reads CASSSGLYIEQFF. In nucleotides, the CDR3 is TGTGCCAGCAGTTCCGGACTTTATATTGAGCAGTTCTTC.